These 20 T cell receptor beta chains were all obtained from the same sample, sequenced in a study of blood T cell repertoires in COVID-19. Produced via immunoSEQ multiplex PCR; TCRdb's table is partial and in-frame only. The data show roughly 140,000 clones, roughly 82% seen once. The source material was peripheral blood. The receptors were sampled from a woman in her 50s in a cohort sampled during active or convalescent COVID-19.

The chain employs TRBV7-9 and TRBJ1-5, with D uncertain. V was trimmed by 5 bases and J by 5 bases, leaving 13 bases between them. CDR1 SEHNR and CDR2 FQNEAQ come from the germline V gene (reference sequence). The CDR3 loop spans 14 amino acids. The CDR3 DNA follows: TGTGCCAGCAGCCCGAGAGGGCCCCATCAGCCCCAGCATTTT. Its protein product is CASSPRGPHQPQHF. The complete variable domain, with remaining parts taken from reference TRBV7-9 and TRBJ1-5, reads DTGVSQNPRHKITKRGQNVTFRCDPISEHNRLYWYRQTLGQGPEFLTYFQNEAQLEKSRLLSDRFSAERPKGSFSTLEIQRTEQGDSAMYLCASSPRGPHQPQHFGDGTRLSIL.

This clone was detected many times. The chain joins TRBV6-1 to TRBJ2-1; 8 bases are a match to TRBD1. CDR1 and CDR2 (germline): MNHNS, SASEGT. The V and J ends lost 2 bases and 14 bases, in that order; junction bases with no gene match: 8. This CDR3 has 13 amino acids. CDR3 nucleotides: TGTGCCAGCAGTGAACTCCAGGGGGCGCAAAAGTTCTTC. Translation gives CASSELQGAQKFF.

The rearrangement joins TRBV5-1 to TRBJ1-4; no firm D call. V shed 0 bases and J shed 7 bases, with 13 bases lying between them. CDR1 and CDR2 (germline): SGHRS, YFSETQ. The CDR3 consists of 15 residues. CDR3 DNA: TGCGCCAGCAGCTTGGCCCAGACAAGTGGTGAAAAACTGTTTTTT. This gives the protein CASSLAQTSGEKLFF.

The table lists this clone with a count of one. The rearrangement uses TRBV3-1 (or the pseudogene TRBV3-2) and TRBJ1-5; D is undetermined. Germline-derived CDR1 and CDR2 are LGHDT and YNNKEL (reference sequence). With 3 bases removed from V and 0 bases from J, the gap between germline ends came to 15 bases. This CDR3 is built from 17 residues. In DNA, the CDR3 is TGTGCCAGCAGCCAGGGCGGGAGGACGGATAGCAATCAGCCCCAGCATTTT. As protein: CASSQGGRTDSNQPQHF.

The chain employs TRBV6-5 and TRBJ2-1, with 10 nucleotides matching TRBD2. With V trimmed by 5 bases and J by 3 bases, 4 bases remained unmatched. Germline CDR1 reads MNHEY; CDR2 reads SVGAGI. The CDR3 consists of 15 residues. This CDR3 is CASSPLAGSYNEQFF. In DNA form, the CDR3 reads TGTGCCAGCAGTCCACTAGCGGGGAGCTACAATGAGCAGTTCTTC.

The CDR3 DNA follows: TGTGCCAGCAGCTCCCCCCTGGGGGCCAAGGACTACGAGCAGTACTTC. It is translated as CASSSPLGAKDYEQYF. This chain uses TRBV7-6 with TRBJ2-7; the D gene is possibly TRBD1 (6 bases). The CDR3 runs to 16 residues. Trimming left V 4 bases short and J 3 bases short, with 19 bases between. Germline lookup yields CDR1 SGHVS and CDR2 FNYEAQ.

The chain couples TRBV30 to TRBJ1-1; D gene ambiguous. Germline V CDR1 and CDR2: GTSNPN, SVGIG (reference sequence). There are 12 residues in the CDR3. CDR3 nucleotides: TGTGCGTCGCAGATCCTGAACACTGAAGCTTTCTTT. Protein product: CASQILNTEAFF.

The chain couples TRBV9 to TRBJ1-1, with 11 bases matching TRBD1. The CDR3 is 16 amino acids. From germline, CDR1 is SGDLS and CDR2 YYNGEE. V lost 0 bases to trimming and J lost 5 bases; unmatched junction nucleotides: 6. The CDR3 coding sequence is TGTGCCAGCAGCGTAGCCGGGACAGGGGGTTGGACTGAAGCTTTCTTT. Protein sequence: CASSVAGTGGWTEAFF.

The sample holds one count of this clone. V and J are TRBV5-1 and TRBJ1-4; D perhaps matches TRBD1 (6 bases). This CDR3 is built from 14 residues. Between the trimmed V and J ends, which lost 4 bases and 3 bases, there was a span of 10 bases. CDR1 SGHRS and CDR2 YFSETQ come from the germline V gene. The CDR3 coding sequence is TGCGCCAGCAGCGCCGGACAGTCTAATGAAAAACTGTTTTTT. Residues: CASSAGQSNEKLFF.

The CDR3 protein is CATSDLRTGRGTDTQYF. In DNA form, the CDR3 reads TGTGCCACCAGTGATTTGAGGACAGGACGGGGTACAGATACGCAGTATTTT. V is TRBV24-1 and J is TRBJ2-3, with 7 positions matching TRBD1. CDR3 size: 17 residues. V trimming: 0 bases; J trimming: 3 bases; junction bases outside the gene matches: 8. Germline V gives CDR1 KGHDR, CDR2 SFDVKD.

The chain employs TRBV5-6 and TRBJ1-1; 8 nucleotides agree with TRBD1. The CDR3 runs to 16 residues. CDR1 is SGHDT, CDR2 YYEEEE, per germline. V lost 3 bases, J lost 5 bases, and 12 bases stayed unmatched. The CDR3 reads CASSYMTGEYDTEAFF. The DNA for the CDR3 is TGTGCCAGCAGCTACATGACAGGGGAGTACGATACTGAAGCTTTCTTT.

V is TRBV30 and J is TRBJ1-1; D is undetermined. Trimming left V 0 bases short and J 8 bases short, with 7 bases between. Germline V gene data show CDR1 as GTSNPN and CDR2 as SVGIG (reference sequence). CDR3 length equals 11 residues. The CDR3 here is CAWSVTREAFF. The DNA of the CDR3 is TGTGCCTGGAGTGTGACCAGGGAAGCTTTCTTT.

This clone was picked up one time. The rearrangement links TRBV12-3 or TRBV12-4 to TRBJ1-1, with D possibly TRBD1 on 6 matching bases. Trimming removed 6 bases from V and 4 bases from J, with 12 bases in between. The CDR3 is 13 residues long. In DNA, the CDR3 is TGTGCCAGCAGCCCCAGAGGGGGCACTGAAGCTTTCTTT. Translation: CASSPRGGTEAFF.

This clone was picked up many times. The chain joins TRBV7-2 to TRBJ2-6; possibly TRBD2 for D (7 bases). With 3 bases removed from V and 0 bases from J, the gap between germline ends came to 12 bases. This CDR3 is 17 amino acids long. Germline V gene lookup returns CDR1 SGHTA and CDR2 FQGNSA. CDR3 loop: CASSLQGTNSGANVLTF. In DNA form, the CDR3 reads TGTGCCAGCAGCTTGCAGGGGACTAACTCTGGGGCCAACGTCCTGACTTTC.

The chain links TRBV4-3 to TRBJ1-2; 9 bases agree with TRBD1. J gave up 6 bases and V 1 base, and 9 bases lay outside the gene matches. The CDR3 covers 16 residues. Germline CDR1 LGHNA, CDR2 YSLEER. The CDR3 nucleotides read TGCGCCAGCAGCCAAGTTGGGACAGGGTGGGCGAATGGCTACACCTTC. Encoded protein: CASSQVGTGWANGYTF.

The CDR3 nucleotides are TGTGCCAGCAGCGTAGTCCCACCCGGGGGGTGGCCCAATGAGCAGTTCTTC. Translation: CASSVVPPGGWPNEQFF. The chain carries TRBV9 and TRBJ2-1; 7 bases match TRBD2. Germline CDR1 is SGDLS and CDR2 is YYNGEE. This CDR3 comprises 17 residues. V lost 0 bases and J lost 6; bases outside the gene matches: 12. The full variable domain, rest sourced from reference TRBV9 and TRBJ2-1, is DSGVTQTPKHLITATGQRVTLRCSPRSGDLSVYWYQQSLDQGLQFLIQYYNGEERAKGNILERFSAQQFPDLHSELNLSSLELGDSALYFCASSVVPPGGWPNEQFFGPGTRLTVL.

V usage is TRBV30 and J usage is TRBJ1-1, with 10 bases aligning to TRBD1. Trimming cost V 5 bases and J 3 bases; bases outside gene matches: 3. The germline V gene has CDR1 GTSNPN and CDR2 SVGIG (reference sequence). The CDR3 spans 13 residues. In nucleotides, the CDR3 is TGTGCCTGGGGAGGACAGGGGGACACTGAAGCTTTCTTT. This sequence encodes CAWGGQGDTEAFF.

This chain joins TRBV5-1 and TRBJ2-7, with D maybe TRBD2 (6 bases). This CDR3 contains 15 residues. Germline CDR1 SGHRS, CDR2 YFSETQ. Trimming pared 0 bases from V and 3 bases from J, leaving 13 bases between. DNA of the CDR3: TGCGCCAGCAGCTTGGCCGCTAGCGTGAGCTACGAGCAGTACTTC. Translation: CASSLAASVSYEQYF.

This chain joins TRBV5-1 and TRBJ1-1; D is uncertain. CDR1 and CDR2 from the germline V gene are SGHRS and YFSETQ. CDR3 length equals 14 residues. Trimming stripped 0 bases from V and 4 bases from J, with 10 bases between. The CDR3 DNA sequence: TGCGCCAGCAGCTTGGACGGAGGGATCACTGAAGCTTTCTTT. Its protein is CASSLDGGITEAFF.

CDR3 sequence: CASTLEGLGNQPQHF. The DNA of the CDR3 is TGTGCCAGCACCCTCGAGGGCTTGGGCAATCAGCCCCAGCATTTT. V usage is TRBV7-2 and J usage is TRBJ1-5; no firm D call. This CDR3 spans 15 amino acids. Germline-derived CDR1 and CDR2 are SGHTA and FQGNSA. The V end was cut by 7 bases, the J end by 2 bases, with 15 bases between.